These 6 T cell receptor beta chains were sequenced from one sample in a study of OX40 agonist ivuxolimab in advanced cancers. Libraries were prepared by immunoSEQ multiplex PCR; TCRdb keeps only in-frame clonotypes and omits some of them. The table has nearly 110,000 clones, roughly 90% seen once; the top ten hold roughly 1.1%. This sample comprised CD4+ or CD8+ T cells sorted from blood, obtained in a trial of the OX40 agonist ivuxolimab. All receptors derive from an adult with an advanced solid tumor such as melanoma, head and neck, liver or kidney cancer.

This chain joins TRBV7-2 and TRBJ2-1, with TRBD2 matching over 11 bases. J gave up 3 bases and V 3 bases, and 1 base lay outside the gene matches. Germline CDR1 SGHTA, CDR2 FQGNSA. CDR3 length equals 15 residues. This chain's CDR3 is CASSLTSGDYNEQFF. The CDR3 nucleotides read TGTGCCAGCAGCTTGACTAGCGGGGACTACAATGAGCAGTTCTTC.

This rearrangement joins TRBV6-1 to TRBJ2-1; D uncertain. This CDR3 contains 15 residues. Per germline, CDR1 MNHNS and CDR2 SASEGT. V was pared by 0 bases and J by 1 base, with 7 bases between. CDR3 protein: CASSEASSSYNEQFF. CDR3 DNA: TGTGCCAGCAGTGAAGCTAGCTCGTCCTACAATGAGCAGTTCTTC.

The chain couples TRBV9 to TRBJ1-1; D possibly corresponds to TRBD1 (5 bases). Germline CDR1 is SGDLS and CDR2 is YYNGEE. With 0 bases removed from V and 0 bases from J, the gap between germline ends came to 6 bases. This CDR3 region has 14 residues. DNA for the CDR3: TGTGCCAGCAGCGTAGGGGGCGTGAACACTGAAGCTTTCTTT. Its translation: CASSVGGVNTEAFF.

The chain links TRBV5-1 to TRBJ2-2; 8 bases line up with TRBD2. The CDR3 covers 15 residues. Germline lookup yields CDR1 SGHRS and CDR2 YFSETQ. V lost 1 base, J lost 5 bases, and 4 bases stayed unmatched. The CDR3 nucleotides read TGCGCCAGCAGCTTGCGGCGGGAGGAGACCGGGGAGCTGTTTTTT. Protein product: CASSLRREETGELFF.

V is TRBV7-2 and J is TRBJ1-2; D unclear. V was shortened by 2 bases and J by 0 bases, with 13 bases between the two germline ends. This CDR3 has 16 amino acids. Germline V gene sequence: CDR1 SGHTA, CDR2 FQGNSA. In DNA form, the CDR3 reads TGTGCCAGCAGCTTAAACCCACCTCCATCTAACTATGGCTACACCTTC. This gives the protein CASSLNPPPSNYGYTF.

This clone showed up just once. This rearrangement joins TRBV30 to TRBJ1-2; D unclear. CDR1 is GTSNPN, CDR2 SVGIG, per germline (reference sequence). Trimming took off 3 bases at V and 5 bases at J, with 13 bases between the two ends. The CDR3 spans 13 residues. The CDR3: CAWSDRASYGYTF. CDR3 coding DNA: TGTGCCTGGAGCGACCGGGCGAGTTATGGCTACACCTTC. The complete variable domain, with remaining parts taken from reference TRBV30 and TRBJ1-2, reads SQTIHQWPATLVQPVGSPLSLECTVEGTSNPNLYWYRQAAGRGLQLLFYSVGIGQISSEVPQNLSASRPQDRQFILSSKKLLLSDSGFYLCAWSDRASYGYTFGSGTRLTVV.